The 13 T cell receptor beta chains below all came from one sample that was sequenced in a study of blood T cell repertoires in COVID-19. Sequenced by immunoSEQ multiplex PCR; TCRdb stores in-frame clones only, minus some. In the table there are under 300,000 clones, around 88% of which are singletons. The sequenced sample consisted of PBMCs or T cells enriched from blood (not recorded which). The receptors here all came from a woman between 40 and 50 years old with acute COVID-19.

This clone occurred once. This chain uses TRBV21-1 with TRBJ2-4; the table's D call, TRBD2, has no DNA check behind it. TRBV21-1 constitutes a pseudogene. This CDR3 has 15 residues. The CDR3 here is CASSKNTIHTGIQYF. CDR3 nucleotide sequence: TGTGCCAGCAGCAAAAATACTATCCATACGGGGATTCAGTACTTC.

The chain combines TRBV6-2 or TRBV6-3 with TRBJ2-7; 10 positions match TRBD2. The germline V gene has CDR1 MNHEY and CDR2 SVGEGT. The CDR3 consists of 20 residues. Trimming removed 5 bases from V and 4 bases from J; junction bases left unmatched: 23. Here the CDR3 DNA reads TGTGCCAGCAGTCGTCCCGGGACAGGCTCATCTAGCGGGAGACTTTACGAGCAGTACGTC. This encodes CASSRPGTGSSSGRLYEQYV.

This clone was detected once. The rearrangement links TRBV4-1 to TRBJ2-1; 11 bases fit TRBD2. The CDR3 extends over 15 amino acids. Germline loops: CDR1 MGHRA, CDR2 YSYEKL. V lost 4 bases and J lost 7; bases outside the gene matches: 6. The CDR3 spells CASSPYSGRENEQFF. The DNA for the CDR3 is TGCGCCAGCAGCCCCTATAGCGGGAGGGAAAATGAGCAGTTCTTC.

The chain recombines TRBV14 with TRBJ1-1; D gene unclear. In germline, CDR1 is SGHDN, CDR2 FVKESK. V was clipped by 4 bases and J by 5 bases, with 14 bases between them. This CDR3 has 14 amino acids. DNA for the CDR3: TGTGCCAGCAGCCCTAAATGGCGCGGTACTGAAGCTTTCTTT. Encoded protein: CASSPKWRGTEAFF.

The V gene is TRBV11-2, the J gene TRBJ2-7, with D possibly being TRBD2 (6 bases). Trimming shortened V by 0 bases and J by 5 bases, and 20 bases separated the two germline ends. Germline assignment: CDR1 SGHAT and CDR2 FQNNGV. This CDR3 has 17 amino acids. The CDR3 sequence: CASSLDRWRVGQNEQYF. CDR3 bases: TGTGCCAGCAGCTTAGATCGGTGGAGGGTAGGTCAAAACGAGCAGTACTTC.

The V call is TRBV24-1, the J call TRBJ1-5; TRBD1 matches 7 bases. Germline V gene sequence: CDR1 KGHDR, CDR2 SFDVKD. This CDR3 has 12 residues. V shed 5 bases and J 6 bases; nucleotides not matched to a gene: 0. CDR3 DNA sequence: TGTGCCACCAGTGCAGGGGGTCAGCCCCAGCATTTT. This translates into CATSAGGQPQHF.

The chain combines TRBV21-1 with TRBJ1-4; the D call TRBD1 from the table was never checked on the DNA. TRBV21-1 is flagged as a pseudogene. The CDR3 is made up of 17 amino acids. For the CDR3, the DNA is TGTGCCAGCAGCATCGCAACCTCGGACAGAGTAAGTGAAAAACTGTTTTTT. It translates to CASSIATSDRVSEKLFF.

The V call is TRBV4-3, the J call TRBJ1-5; TRBD1 matches at 8 bases. V was pared by 4 bases and J by 6 bases, with 5 bases of the junction left unmatched. CDR1 LGHNA and CDR2 YSLEER come from the germline V gene. CDR3 length equals 14 residues. The CDR3 sequence: CASSPGQGSQPQHF. The CDR3 bases are TGCGCCAGCAGCCCAGGACAGGGTAGTCAGCCCCAGCATTTT.

This sequence joins TRBV9 and TRBJ1-1, with TRBD1 matching 7 bases. Looked up from germline, CDR1 is SGDLS and CDR2 is YYNGEE. With 7 bases clipped from V and 7 bases from J, the junction kept 13 bases outside the gene matches. This CDR3 is 14 amino acids long. In DNA, the CDR3 is TGTGCCAGCTCCCTCAGGGGGGCTGTGGGTGAAGCTTTCTTT. Its translation is CASSLRGAVGEAFF. Variable domain in full (rest from reference TRBV9 and TRBJ1-1): DSGVTQTPKHLITATGQRVTLRCSPRSGDLSVYWYQQSLDQGLQFLIQYYNGEERAKGNILERFSAQQFPDLHSELNLSSLELGDSALYFCASSLRGAVGEAFFGQGTRLTVV.

The chain is built from TRBV7-9 and TRBJ2-1, with 10 nucleotides matching TRBD2. Germline V gene data show CDR1 as SEHNR and CDR2 as FQNEAQ (reference sequence). The CDR3 extends over 11 amino acids. The CDR3 is CSGRDYNEQFF. Here the CDR3 DNA reads TGTAGCGGGAGGGATTACAATGAGCAGTTCTTC.

The count of this clone is one. The chain joins TRBV5-1 to TRBJ2-4, with 8 positions matching TRBD1. Germline loops: CDR1 SGHRS, CDR2 YFSETQ. The length of the CDR3 is 19 residues. J gave up 1 base and V 4 bases, and 16 bases lay outside the gene matches. The CDR3 sequence is CASSTRGQGAVGAKNIQYF. DNA of the CDR3: TGCGCCAGCAGCACGAGGGGGCAGGGGGCAGTTGGGGCCAAAAACATTCAGTACTTC.

This clone came up once. This chain uses TRBV19 with TRBJ1-5; D not resolved. The V gene lost 1 base and the J gene lost 4 bases, with 11 bases spanning the gap. This CDR3 region has 15 residues. The germline CDR1 and CDR2 sequences are LNHDA and SQIVND (reference sequence). CDR3 nucleotides: TGTGCCAGTAGTATAGCAGGCAAGGCAAATCAGCCCCAGCATTTT. Residues: CASSIAGKANQPQHF.

This clone was counted between two and nine times. The V and J genes are TRBV7-6 and TRBJ2-1, with 9 nucleotides matching TRBD2. CDR3 length: 15 amino acids. V dropped 5 bases and J dropped 12; count of bases not matched to a gene: 14. Germline V gene data show CDR1 as SGHVS and CDR2 as FNYEAQ. CDR3 nucleotide sequence: TGTGCCAGCAGCCAGGCCGCGGGAGGGCCGTTCGGGCAGTTCTTC. Translating gives CASSQAAGGPFGQFF.